The 15 T cell receptor beta chains listed next were all sequenced from one sample in a study of OX40 agonist ivuxolimab in advanced cancers. The repertoire was sequenced with immunoSEQ multiplex PCR; TCRdb's copy has only in-frame clones and lacks some. The data contain about 50,000 clones, approximately 84% of them singletons. The source material was CD4+ or CD8+ T cells sorted from blood, sampled in a trial of the OX40 agonist ivuxolimab. These receptors were collected from an adult with an advanced solid tumor such as melanoma, head and neck, liver or kidney cancer.

The genes are TRBV5-4 and TRBJ2-3, with 14 positions matching TRBD2. This CDR3 region has 17 residues. The junction had 9 bases not matched to a gene; V was cut back by 3 bases and J by 6 bases. The V gene's germline CDR1 is SGHNT and CDR2 YYREEE (reference sequence). The CDR3 loop is CASSSSGTSGRYDTQYF. CDR3 nucleotides: TGTGCCAGCAGCTCCTCCGGGACTAGCGGGAGATATGATACGCAGTATTTT. The full variable domain, with the rest looked up from reference TRBV5-4 and TRBJ2-3, is ETGVTQSPTHLIKTRGQQVTLRCSSQSGHNTVSWYQQALGQGPQFIFQYYREEENGRGNFPPRFSGLQFPNYSSELNVNALELDDSALYLCASSSSGTSGRYDTQYFGPGTRLTVL.

The chain combines TRBV7-9 with TRBJ2-7; a possible D gene is TRBD1 (8 bases). V was shortened by 2 bases and J by 0 bases, with 11 bases between the two germline ends. The CDR3 is 15 residues long. CDR1 is SEHNR and CDR2 is FQNEAQ in the germline V gene (reference sequence). The CDR3 DNA sequence: TGTGCCAGCAGCTTACACAGGGGGGGCTCCTACGAGCAGTACTTC. Translated, it gives CASSLHRGGSYEQYF.

The gene calls are TRBV5-1 and TRBJ2-1; TRBD1 matches 8 bases. Germline trimming cut 2 bases from V and 7 bases from J; bases unmatched to any gene: 2. The CDR3 runs to 13 residues. CDR1 is SGHRS, CDR2 YFSETQ, per germline. The CDR3 region is CASSFGTGNEQFF. CDR3 DNA sequence: TGCGCCAGCAGCTTCGGGACAGGTAATGAGCAGTTCTTC.

This chain uses TRBV27 with TRBJ2-7; D possibly corresponds to TRBD1 (5 bases). Germline V gives CDR1 MNHEY, CDR2 SMNVEV (reference sequence). Trimming shortened V by 6 bases and J by 5 bases, and 14 bases separated the two germline ends. This CDR3 region has 13 residues. DNA for the CDR3: TGTGCCAGCAGAACCAGGGTCGCCCACGAGCAGTACTTC. This encodes CASRTRVAHEQYF.

The V call is TRBV21-1, the J call TRBJ2-7. TRBV21-1 is annotated as a pseudogene. This CDR3 is 17 amino acids long. Written as DNA, the CDR3 is TGTGCCAGCAGCAAATTTAGGGCCCGCCTCTCCCCCTACGAGCAGTACTTC. This gives the protein CASSKFRARLSPYEQYF.

The chain has TRBV5-1 and TRBJ1-6; the D is unclear. Germline V CDR1 and CDR2: SGHRS, YFSETQ. The CDR3 covers 14 residues. Trimming left V 8 bases short and J 0 bases short, with 9 bases between. The CDR3 DNA follows: TGCGCCAGTTACGAGAACTCCTATAATTCACCCCTCCACTTT. Protein product: CASYENSYNSPLHF. The full variable domain, completed using reference TRBV5-1 and TRBJ1-6, is KAGVTQTPRYLIKTRGQQVTLSCSPISGHRSVSWYQQTPGQGLQFLFEYFSETQRNKGNFPGRFSGRQFSNSRSEMNVSTLELGDSALYLCASYENSYNSPLHFGNGTRLTVT.

This clone is judged medium-sized. The V call is TRBV6-1, the J call TRBJ2-7; a possible D gene is TRBD2 (6 bases). Germline V CDR1 and CDR2: MNHNS, SASEGT. This CDR3 comprises 17 residues. V dropped 2 bases and J dropped 1 base, with 18 bases sitting between them. Written as DNA, the CDR3 is TGTGCCAGCAGTGAATGGTACGATACCCGGGGGTCCTACGAGCAGTACTTC. Protein: CASSEWYDTRGSYEQYF.

The V gene is TRBV5-1, the J gene TRBJ2-2; D gene ambiguous. Germline lookup yields CDR1 SGHRS and CDR2 YFSETQ. Trimming took off 3 bases at V and 1 base at J, with 7 bases between the two ends. The CDR3 loop spans 14 amino acids. The CDR3 sequence is CASSSQVNTGELFF. In nucleotides, the CDR3 is TGCGCCAGCAGCTCTCAGGTGAACACCGGGGAGCTGTTTTTT.

Only a few counts were recorded for this clone. The chain joins TRBV6-5 to TRBJ2-7; D unresolved. The V end lost 5 bases, the J end lost 7 bases, and 18 bases lay between the germline ends. The CDR3 extends over 14 amino acids. The germline V gene has CDR1 MNHEY and CDR2 SVGAGI. The CDR3 protein is CASSEGVPSKEQYF. CDR3 nucleotides: TGTGCCAGCAGTGAAGGCGTCCCCTCTAAGGAGCAGTACTTC.

The gene calls are TRBV28 and TRBJ1-2; D unresolved. Trimming removed 1 base at V and 2 bases at J, with 8 bases between. Germline loops: CDR1 MDHEN, CDR2 SYDVKM. This CDR3 has 14 residues. CDR3 amino acids: CASSLSDSNYGYTF. In DNA form, the CDR3 reads TGTGCCAGCAGTTTATCGGACTCAAACTATGGCTACACCTTC.

V usage is TRBV30 and J usage is TRBJ2-5; D perhaps matches TRBD1 (5 bases). Trimming cost V 2 bases and J 5 bases, with 9 bases left between them. The CDR3 covers 12 residues. The germline gives CDR1 GTSNPN, CDR2 SVGIG (reference sequence). CDR3 in amino acids: CAWSTSGETQYF. The CDR3 nucleotides read TGTGCCTGGAGTACCTCAGGGGAGACCCAGTACTTC.

V is TRBV5-6 and J is TRBJ1-4; 7 bases agree with TRBD1. J gave up 5 bases and V 0 bases, and 7 bases lay outside the gene matches. CDR3 length equals 16 residues. Looked up from germline, CDR1 is SGHDT and CDR2 is YYEEEE. The CDR3 sequence is CASSLEGDRPNEKLFF. The CDR3 DNA reads as TGTGCCAGCAGCTTGGAAGGGGACAGACCGAATGAAAAACTGTTTTTT.

The rearrangement joins TRBV7-9 to TRBJ2-5; tentatively, D is TRBD1 (6 bases). The CDR3 is 17 residues long. V was shortened by 5 bases and J by 5 bases, with 24 bases between the two germline ends. Germline V gene data show CDR1 as SEHNR and CDR2 as FQNEAQ (reference sequence). CDR3 DNA: TGTGCCAGCAGCCCGCCGCCTGGGGGCCCGGCGAGGGAGACCCAGTACTTC. Its translation is CASSPPPGGPARETQYF. The full variable domain, completed using reference TRBV7-9 and TRBJ2-5, is DTGVSQNPRHKITKRGQNVTFRCDPISEHNRLYWYRQTLGQGPEFLTYFQNEAQLEKSRLLSDRFSAERPKGSFSTLEIQRTEQGDSAMYLCASSPPPGGPARETQYFGPGTRLLVL.

The chain carries TRBV27 and TRBJ1-2, with D hard to call. The germline V gene encodes CDR1 MNHEY and CDR2 SMNVEV (reference sequence). V was shortened by 7 bases and J by 7 bases, with 10 bases between the two germline ends. This CDR3 region has 11 residues. The CDR3 protein is CASMSRRGYTF. CDR3 nucleotides: TGTGCCAGCATGTCGCGTCGTGGCTACACCTTC.

This clone occurred once. The chain employs TRBV27 and TRBJ1-3, with D possibly matching TRBD1 (6 bases). Trimming left V 5 bases short and J 0 bases short, with 14 bases between. The CDR3 consists of 16 residues. Germline V CDR1 and CDR2: MNHEY, SMNVEV (reference sequence). CDR3 sequence (DNA): TGTGCCAGCAGTCCCTATCAGGGGACCTCTGGAAACACCATATATTTT. Amino acid sequence: CASSPYQGTSGNTIYF.